The 21 T cell receptor beta chains below all came from one sample that was sequenced in a study of blood T cell repertoires in COVID-19 (dated by TCRdb to the early 2020s). Receptors were amplified or captured by the immunoSEQ multiplex PCR assay. This is the immuneACCESS table as TCRdb keeps it, with only in-frame sequences that have V and J called. A part of the clones is gone; compared with another copy, unresolved V genes explain less than half, and the rest is unexplained. For this sample there are roughly 190,000 clones; around 80% appear just once. The top ten clonotypes cover under 3% of the sample. Sequencing was carried out using peripheral blood. The receptors were gathered from a man aged 50-60 years with active or convalescent COVID-19.

V gene TRBV5-4 combines with J gene TRBJ2-1, with 10 bases matching TRBD1. The CDR3 is made up of 14 amino acids. Unmatched junction bases numbered 3, after V lost 5 bases and J lost 4 bases. Germline values: CDR1 SGHNT, CDR2 YYREEE (reference sequence). The CDR3 protein is CASRSGQGYNEQFF. Here the CDR3 DNA reads TGTGCCAGCAGGTCGGGACAGGGGTACAATGAGCAGTTCTTC. Complete variable domain (other parts from reference TRBV5-4 and TRBJ2-1): ETGVTQSPTHLIKTRGQQVTLRCSSQSGHNTVSWYQQALGQGPQFIFQYYREEENGRGNFPPRFSGLQFPNYSSELNVNALELDDSALYLCASRSGQGYNEQFFGPGTRLTVL.

The chain uses TRBV6-1 and TRBJ2-7; D is possibly TRBD1 (5 bases). This CDR3 contains 15 residues. CDR1 and CDR2 (germline): MNHNS, SASEGT. V was clipped by 3 bases and J by 2 bases, with 14 bases between them. CDR3 protein: CASSDPSVGPYEQYF. The CDR3 region has the DNA TGTGCCAGCAGTGACCCCTCGGTGGGGCCCTACGAGCAGTACTTC.

The CDR3 here is CAWSAPGSYGYTF. CDR3 nucleotides: TGTGCCTGGAGTGCGCCAGGAAGCTATGGCTACACCTTC. V gene TRBV30 combines with J gene TRBJ1-2, with D uncertain. Trimming stripped 1 base from V and 4 bases from J, with 10 bases between. There are 13 residues in the CDR3. The germline gives CDR1 GTSNPN, CDR2 SVGIG (reference sequence).

V and J are TRBV28 and TRBJ2-7, with 13 bases aligning to TRBD2. The V gene's germline CDR1 is MDHEN and CDR2 SYDVKM. The ends lost 5 bases at V and 4 bases at J; junction bases unmatched: 11. This CDR3 contains 17 residues. As DNA, the CDR3 is TGTGCCAGCAGTCCCGAGACGACTAGCGGGAGGCGGTACGAGCAGTACTTC. Its translation is CASSPETTSGRRYEQYF.

The chain couples TRBV19 to TRBJ2-7; 12 bases are a match to TRBD2. The CDR3 covers 18 residues. Per the germline V gene, CDR1 is LNHDA and CDR2 is SQIVND (reference sequence). The trim removed 6 bases at V and 0 bases at J, leaving 12 bases unmatched. The CDR3 reads CASSATGLAGFSSYEQYF. For the CDR3, the DNA is TGTGCCAGTAGCGCAACGGGACTAGCGGGTTTCTCCTCCTACGAGCAGTACTTC.

CDR3 bases: TGCGCCAGCAGTGAGGAGGTGTTCTCCTACAATGAGCAGTTCTTC. Translation gives CASSEEVFSYNEQFF. The rearrangement links TRBV10-2 to TRBJ2-1, with D uncertain. The V end was cut by 2 bases, the J end by 0 bases, with 8 bases between. Germline CDR1 WSHSY, CDR2 SAAADI. The CDR3 contains 15 residues.

The chain employs TRBV28 and TRBJ1-2; 7 bases agree with TRBD1. The CDR3 length is 15 residues. Germline trimming cut 6 bases from V and 5 bases from J; bases unmatched to any gene: 12. CDR1 is MDHEN, CDR2 SYDVKM, per germline. The CDR3 spells CASRPGTELRYGYTF. CDR3 nucleotide sequence: TGTGCCAGCAGGCCCGGGACAGAGCTAAGATATGGCTACACCTTC.

The rearrangement uses TRBV7-6 and TRBJ2-3; TRBD2 matches 7 bases. V lost 0 bases, J lost 3 bases, and 6 bases stayed unmatched. This CDR3 has 16 amino acids. Germline V gene lookup returns CDR1 SGHVS and CDR2 FNYEAQ. CDR3 residues: CASSLASGRGTDTQYF. Written as DNA, the CDR3 is TGTGCCAGCAGCTTAGCGTCAGGGAGGGGTACAGATACGCAGTATTTT.

V gene TRBV5-1 combines with J gene TRBJ1-1, with 8 nucleotides matching TRBD1. The CDR3 extends over 14 amino acids. The J segment lost 5 bases and the V segment lost 0 bases, leaving 3 bases of the junction unmatched. The germline V gene has CDR1 SGHRS and CDR2 YFSETQ. The CDR3 spells CASSLVQGATEAFF. In DNA form, the CDR3 reads TGCGCCAGCAGCTTGGTTCAGGGGGCTACTGAAGCTTTCTTT.

This clone was picked up one time. The rearrangement links TRBV6-6 to TRBJ1-5, with TRBD1 matching 7 bases. The CDR3 consists of 15 residues. Germline CDR1 is MNHNY and CDR2 is SVGAGI (reference sequence). V shed 7 bases, J shed 0 bases, and the junction held 6 bases outside the gene matches. CDR3: CASTLDRFSNQPQHF. The CDR3 DNA follows: TGTGCCAGCACCCTGGACAGGTTTAGCAATCAGCCCCAGCATTTT.

This chain uses TRBV6-5 with TRBJ2-7; 8 bases match TRBD1. The V gene's germline CDR1 is MNHEY and CDR2 SVGAGI. CDR3 length equals 14 residues. V was clipped by 7 bases and J by 4 bases; unmatched bases: 9. CDR3 DNA: TGTGCCAGCAAGGAGCGAGACAGGGGTTACGAGCAGTACTTC. Translation gives CASKERDRGYEQYF.

This clone was observed a handful of times. The chain has TRBV10-3 and TRBJ1-5; 10 nucleotides line up with TRBD1. Germline lookup yields CDR1 ENHRY and CDR2 SYGVKD. The CDR3 has 16 residues. J lost 6 bases, V lost 3 bases, and 8 bases had no gene match. The DNA for the CDR3 is TGTGCCATCAGTGACGGGGACAGGGGTGATTTTCAGCCCCAGCATTTT. As protein: CAISDGDRGDFQPQHF.

This clone turned up a few times. The chain has TRBV7-9 and TRBJ1-2, with 11 bases lining up with TRBD1. This CDR3 is 14 amino acids long. The V segment lost 5 bases and the J segment 4 bases; nucleotides outside the gene matches: 3. From germline, CDR1 is SEHNR and CDR2 FQNEAQ (reference sequence). This CDR3 is CASSGQGALYGYTF. The CDR3 nucleotides are TGTGCCAGCAGCGGACAGGGGGCCCTCTATGGCTACACCTTC.

V is TRBV6-1 and J is TRBJ2-3, with 10 positions matching TRBD2. This CDR3 is built from 20 residues. V shed 3 bases and J 2 bases; nucleotides not matched to a gene: 17. Germline CDR1 reads MNHNS; CDR2 reads SASEGT. The CDR3, as DNA: TGTGCCAGCAGTGACCCTTTGGGGGGGATAGCGGGAGGCCTCACAGATACGCAGTATTTT. It translates to CASSDPLGGIAGGLTDTQYF.

The chain uses TRBV11-3 and TRBJ2-1; 8 bases match TRBD2. Looked up from germline, CDR1 is SGHNT and CDR2 is YENEEA. CDR3 length equals 14 residues. V lost 0 bases and J lost 10; bases outside the gene matches: 5. CDR3 in DNA: TGTGCCAGCAGCTTAGAGAGCGGGAGCGGGGAGCAGTTCTTC. Residues: CASSLESGSGEQFF.

In its sample, this clone was seen once. This rearrangement joins TRBV4-1 to TRBJ1-1; the D is unclear. CDR1 is MGHRA, CDR2 YSYEKL, per germline. This CDR3 has 14 residues. V was clipped by 0 bases and J by 5 bases, with 10 bases between them. The CDR3 spells CASSQDTGGTEAFF. The CDR3 bases are TGCGCCAGCAGCCAAGACACGGGAGGAACTGAAGCTTTCTTT.

Written as DNA, the CDR3 is TGTGCCAGCAGTCTCACAGGGGTGGCTGAAGCTTTCTTT. Amino acid sequence: CASSLTGVAEAFF. The J gene is TRBJ1-1, the V gene TRBV28, with 7 bases that match TRBD1. Trimming took 5 bases from V and 6 from J; bases not matched to a gene: 6. Germline-derived CDR1 and CDR2 are MDHEN and SYDVKM. This CDR3 has 13 amino acids.

CDR3 DNA: TGTGCCAGCAGTTACTCCCCGGGGAACACTGAAGCTTTCTTT. Protein: CASSYSPGNTEAFF. This chain joins TRBV6-2 or TRBV6-3 and TRBJ1-1; unclear D gene. Germline V gene lookup returns CDR1 MNHEY and CDR2 SVGEGT. The V and J ends lost 0 bases and 1 base respectively, with 6 bases between them. This CDR3 has 14 residues.

This clone was found once. The chain uses TRBV7-8 and TRBJ1-5; 10 bases line up with TRBD1. This CDR3 is built from 16 residues. The junction had 4 bases not matched to a gene; V was cut back by 1 base and J by 4 bases. The germline V gene encodes CDR1 SGHVS and CDR2 FQNEAQ. The CDR3 region has the DNA TGTGCCAGCAGCTTAGACGGGACAGGGGTTAATCAGCCCCAGCATTTT. Its protein is CASSLDGTGVNQPQHF.

In this sample, this clone turned up once. The chain has TRBV6-5 and TRBJ2-2; a weak D match, TRBD2 (5 bases). This CDR3 has 14 amino acids. In germline, CDR1 is MNHEY, CDR2 SVGAGI. V lost 6 bases, J lost 7 bases, and 15 bases lay in between. The CDR3 DNA is TGTGCCAGCAGACGTACTAGAACCGGCGGGGAGCTGTTTTTT. Translation: CASRRTRTGGELFF.

This chain links TRBV6-5 with TRBJ1-4; weak D call: TRBD1 (6 bases). CDR3 length: 15 amino acids. Germline V gene data show CDR1 as MNHEY and CDR2 as SVGAGI. Trimming cost V 2 bases and J 3 bases, with 10 bases left between them. CDR3 amino acids: CASSYRGIPNEKLFF. The CDR3 region has the DNA TGTGCCAGCAGTTACAGGGGGATTCCTAATGAAAAACTGTTTTTT.